The rows below give T cell receptor beta chains drawn from one sample of a study of yellow fever vaccine responses in identical twins. MiXCR, run by TCRdb on the RT-PCR reads, gives a single entry per CDR3 protein. The sample has roughly 17,000 distinct CDR3 sequences, around three quarters seen once. The material sequenced was T cells from blood (PBMCs), unsorted or a sorted subset (not recorded which), taken before or after yellow fever vaccination (not recorded which). The source is a woman aged 18 to 35 who received the yellow fever vaccine. The CDR3 runs from the conserved cysteine through the conserved F or W. The order of the fields is J gene, V gene, CDR3 protein.

TRBJ2-1 TRBV10-3 CAISERTSGRSYNEQFF
TRBJ1-2 TRBV9 CASSTRDRDGYTF
TRBJ2-1 TRBV2 CASIGQLGSEQFF
TRBJ1-1 TRBV12-3/TRBV12-4 CASSLNEAVNTEAFF
TRBJ1-1 TRBV7-3 CASSRLGVGTEAFF
TRBJ2-5 TRBV10-3 CAISERQETQYF
TRBJ2-7 TRBV28 CASTHWDRGGEQYF
TRBJ2-3 TRBV7-6 CASSLSQREYTDTQYF
TRBJ1-2 TRBV10-3 CAITDWDSVRGYTF
TRBJ1-3 TRBV9 CASSPRGASGNTIYF
TRBJ2-1 TRBV11-1 CASSFGGWGSNEQFF
TRBJ2-5 TRBV7-6 CASSLASGIQETQYF
TRBJ2-4 TRBV4-1 CASSRDRGAKNIQYF
TRBJ2-1 TRBV5-1 CASRPTWDNEQFF
TRBJ2-7 TRBV9 CASSVGLAGINEQYF
TRBJ2-2 TRBV28 CASSLGGHPGELFF
TRBJ2-1 TRBV29-1 CSVAWGYEQFF
TRBJ1-1 TRBV4-3 CASSQVSSGMNTEAFF
TRBJ2-1 TRBV12-3/TRBV12-4 CASSLGTRIVVEQFF
TRBJ2-5 TRBV5-1 CASSGREETQYF
TRBJ1-6 TRBV7-2 CASSINRSPLHF
TRBJ2-7 TRBV23-1 CASSQFRRGSYYEQYF
TRBJ2-1 TRBV19 CASSISGDYRYNEQFF
TRBJ2-5 TRBV28 CASSLLSQGGRETQYF
TRBJ2-7 TRBV29-1 CSVDSGDYEQYF
TRBJ2-7 TRBV29-1 CSVPGRSTYEQYF
TRBJ2-7 TRBV19 CASSVVSGVSYEQYF